The 3 T cell receptor beta chains below all came from one sample that was sequenced in a study of cytomegalovirus exposure and HLA in healthy donors listed by TCRdb under 2017. To prepare the library, the immunoSEQ multiplex PCR assay was applied. The multiplex PCR relied on a mix of 60 forward primers for TCR Vbeta segments and 13 reverse primers for TCR Jbeta segments. TCRdb holds this immuneACCESS table with in-frame rearrangements only. Some clones are missing; in checked studies, unresolved V genes explain under half, and the rest has no known cause. The table held for this sample gives some 110,000 clones. 3.7% of the sample is held by the ten biggest clonotypes. Sequencing was done on a sample of PBMCs. The receptors derive from a man under 40 in good health and CMV-seronegative.

The J gene is TRBJ2-3, the V gene TRBV18; D may be TRBD2 (6 bases). CDR3 length: 16 amino acids. The V gene lost 6 bases and the J gene lost 0 bases, with 16 bases spanning the gap. Germline V gene sequence: CDR1 KGHSH, CDR2 LQKENI. CDR3 sequence reads: CASSSLASSSTDTQYF. As DNA, the CDR3 is TGTGCCAGCTCTTCTCTAGCGAGCTCTAGCACAGATACGCAGTATTTT.

The chain recombines TRBV6-6 with TRBJ1-1; D possibly corresponds to TRBD1 (5 bases). The CDR3 has 12 residues. CDR1 is MNHNY, CDR2 SVGAGI, per germline (reference sequence). V dropped 5 bases and J dropped 7 bases, with 11 bases sitting between them. CDR3 bases: TGTGCCAGCAGTCCGACAGAGCTTGAAGCTTTCTTT. The encoded protein is CASSPTELEAFF.

The chain is built from TRBV4-2 and TRBJ1-6; TRBD1 might be the D (6 bases). Germline CDR1 is LGHNA and CDR2 is YNFKEQ. The CDR3 contains 16 residues. The V and J ends lost 2 bases and 7 bases respectively, with 15 bases between them. The CDR3 DNA reads as TGTGCCAGCAGCCAACAGGCGGGGGCCCCAAATTCACCCCTCCACTTT. As protein: CASSQQAGAPNSPLHF.